These 4 T cell receptor beta chains were all obtained from the same sample, sequenced in a study of CD8+CD57+ T cells in acquired aplastic anemia (dated 2018 in TCRdb). Expansion of CD8+CD57+ cells had been shown by flow cytometry in the patients chosen for sequencing. Sequencing was performed on an Illumina HiSeq 2000. Genomic DNA served as template for TCR beta VDJ combination and CDR3 sequence profiling. The raw public reads went through TCRdb reprocessing: fastp at Q25, MiXCR clone calling, in-frame beta chains kept. CDR3 protein duplicates are merged, each entry listing the most common genes and DNA. In this sample the table shows more than 150,000 distinct CDR3 sequences, approximately 44% of which occur a single time. The ten largest clonotypes hold 3.2% of the sample. Sequencing was performed on sorted CD4+, CD8+, or CD8+CD57+ T cells (not recorded which) from PBMCs. The source of these receptors is a human donor with aplastic anemia.

This clonotype was recorded at least ten times. This rearrangement joins TRBV6-5 to TRBJ1-5, with unresolved D. The ends were cut back, 6 bases at V and 4 bases at J, with 10 bases in the middle. In germline, CDR1 is MNHEY, CDR2 SVGAGI. The CDR3 contains 13 residues. Here the CDR3 DNA reads TGTGCCAGCAGAGGGTATGTGAATCAGCCCCAGCATTTT. Translating gives CASRGYVNQPQHF.

The V and J genes are TRBV20-1 and TRBJ1-3; D perhaps matches TRBD1 (6 bases). The V and J ends lost 3 bases and 1 base respectively, with 10 bases between them. From germline, CDR1 is DFQATT and CDR2 SNEGSKA (reference sequence). This CDR3 contains 14 residues. The CDR3 DNA sequence: TGCAGTGCTAGCGAAACAGGGTCTGGAAACACCATATATTTT. This translates into CSASETGSGNTIYF.

This clonotype came up a few times. This CDR3 is CASSRKGGDNEKLFF. The CDR3 DNA follows: TGTGCCAGTTCCAGGAAGGGAGGCGATAATGAAAAACTGTTTTTT. This chain joins TRBV18 and TRBJ1-4; no clear D. Trimming shortened V by 9 bases and J by 4 bases, and 18 bases separated the two germline ends. Germline loops: CDR1 KGHSH, CDR2 LQKENI. CDR3 length: 15 residues. Full variable domain (remainder filled in from reference TRBV18 and TRBJ1-4): NAGVMQNPRHLVRRRGQEARLRCSPMKGHSHVYWYRQLPEEGLKFMVYLQKENIIDESGMPKERFSAEFPKEGPSILRIQQVVRGDSAAYFCASSRKGGDNEKLFFGSGTQLSVL.

V is TRBV10-3 and J is TRBJ2-5, with D perhaps matching TRBD2 (7 bases). V was trimmed by 5 bases and J by 10 bases, leaving 20 bases between them. The germline V gene encodes CDR1 ENHRY and CDR2 SYGVKD. This CDR3 comprises 14 residues. The DNA of the CDR3 is TGTGCCATCAGTCGACAGGAGAGGGGGGGAGACCAGTACTTC. This sequence encodes CAISRQERGGDQYF.